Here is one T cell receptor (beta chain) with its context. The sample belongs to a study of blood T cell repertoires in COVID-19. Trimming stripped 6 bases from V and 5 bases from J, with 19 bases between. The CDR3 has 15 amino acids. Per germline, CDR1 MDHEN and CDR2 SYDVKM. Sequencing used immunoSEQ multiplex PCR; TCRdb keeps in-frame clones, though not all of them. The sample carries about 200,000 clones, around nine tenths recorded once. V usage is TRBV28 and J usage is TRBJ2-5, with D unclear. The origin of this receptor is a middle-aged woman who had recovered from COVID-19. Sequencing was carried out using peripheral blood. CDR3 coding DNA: TGTGCCAGCAGGAGACCTTTGGATGGGCCGGAGACCCAGTACTTC. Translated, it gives CASRRPLDGPETQYF.